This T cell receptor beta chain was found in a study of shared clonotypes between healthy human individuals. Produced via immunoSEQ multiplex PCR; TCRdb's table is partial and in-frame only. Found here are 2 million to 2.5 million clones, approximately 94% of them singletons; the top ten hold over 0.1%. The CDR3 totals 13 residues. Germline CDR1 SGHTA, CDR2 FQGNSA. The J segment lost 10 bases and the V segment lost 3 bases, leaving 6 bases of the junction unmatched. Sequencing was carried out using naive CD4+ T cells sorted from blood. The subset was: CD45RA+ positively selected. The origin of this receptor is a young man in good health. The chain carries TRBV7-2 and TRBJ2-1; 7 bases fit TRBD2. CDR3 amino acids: CASSFIGAGEQFF. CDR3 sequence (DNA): TGTGCCAGCAGCTTTATAGGAGCGGGGGAGCAGTTCTTC. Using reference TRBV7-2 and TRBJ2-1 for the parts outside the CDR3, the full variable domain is GAGVSQSPSNKVTEKGKDVELRCDPISGHTALYWYRQSLGQGLEFLIYFQGNSAPDKSGLPSDRFSAERTGGSVSTLTIQRTQQEDSAVYLCASSFIGAGEQFFGPGTRLTVL.